This T cell receptor (beta chain) derives from a study of cytomegalovirus exposure and HLA in healthy donors. General study points: Relative to the roughly 700-donor mean, N-insertions were reportedly fewer in an Asian-associated ancestry cluster in a later analysis. Rare sequences made up most TCRs, while some public TCRs were found in many donors. Researchers counted around 180 TCR beta chains as cytomegalovirus-associated.

The V and J ends lost 4 bases and 0 bases respectively, with 10 bases between them. The CDR3 runs to 16 residues. CDR1 LNHDA and CDR2 SQIVND come from the germline V gene (reference sequence). The PCR made use of 60 Vbeta and 13 Jbeta primers. The table came from immunoSEQ multiplex PCR; TCRdb's copy has only in-frame clones and leaves some out. Found here are under 200,000 clones, 73% of them singletons; the top ten hold approximately 2%. Comments on this clone: Antigen specificity is unknown.

The receptor comes from a woman aged 25 to 39 in good health and CMV-seronegative. V usage is TRBV19 and J usage is TRBJ1-6, with TRBD1 as a possible D gene (6 bases). The sequencing input was PBMCs. CDR3 DNA sequence: TGTGCCAGTAGTACACAGGGAAGCTCCTATAATTCACCCCTCCACTTT. This sequence encodes CASSTQGSSYNSPLHF.